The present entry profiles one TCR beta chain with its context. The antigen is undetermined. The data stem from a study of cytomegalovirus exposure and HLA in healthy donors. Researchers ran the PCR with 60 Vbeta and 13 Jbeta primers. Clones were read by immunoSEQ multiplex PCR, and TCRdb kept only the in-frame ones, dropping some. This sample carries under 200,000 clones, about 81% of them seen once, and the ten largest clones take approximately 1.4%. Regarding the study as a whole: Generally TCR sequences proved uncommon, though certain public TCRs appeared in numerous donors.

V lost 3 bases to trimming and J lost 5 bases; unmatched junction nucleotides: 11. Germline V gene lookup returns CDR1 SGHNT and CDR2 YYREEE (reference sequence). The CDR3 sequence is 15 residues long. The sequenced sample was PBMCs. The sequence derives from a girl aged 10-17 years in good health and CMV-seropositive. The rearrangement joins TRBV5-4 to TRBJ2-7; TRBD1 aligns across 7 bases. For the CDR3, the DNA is TGTGCCAGCAGCTATCAACTTACAGGGGTCGACGAGCAGTACTTC. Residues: CASSYQLTGVDEQYF.